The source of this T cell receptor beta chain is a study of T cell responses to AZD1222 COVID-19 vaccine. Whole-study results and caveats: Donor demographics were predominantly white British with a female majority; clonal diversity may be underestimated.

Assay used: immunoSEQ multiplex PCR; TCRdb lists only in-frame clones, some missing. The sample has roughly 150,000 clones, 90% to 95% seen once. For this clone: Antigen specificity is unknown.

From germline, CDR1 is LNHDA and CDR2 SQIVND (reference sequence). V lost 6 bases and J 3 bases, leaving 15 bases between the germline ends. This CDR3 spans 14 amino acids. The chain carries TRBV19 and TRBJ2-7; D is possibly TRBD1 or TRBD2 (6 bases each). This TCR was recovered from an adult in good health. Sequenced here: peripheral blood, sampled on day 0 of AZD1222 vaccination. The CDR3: CASRGASASYEQYF. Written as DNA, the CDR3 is TGTGCCAGTAGGGGGGCTAGCGCCAGCTACGAGCAGTACTTC.